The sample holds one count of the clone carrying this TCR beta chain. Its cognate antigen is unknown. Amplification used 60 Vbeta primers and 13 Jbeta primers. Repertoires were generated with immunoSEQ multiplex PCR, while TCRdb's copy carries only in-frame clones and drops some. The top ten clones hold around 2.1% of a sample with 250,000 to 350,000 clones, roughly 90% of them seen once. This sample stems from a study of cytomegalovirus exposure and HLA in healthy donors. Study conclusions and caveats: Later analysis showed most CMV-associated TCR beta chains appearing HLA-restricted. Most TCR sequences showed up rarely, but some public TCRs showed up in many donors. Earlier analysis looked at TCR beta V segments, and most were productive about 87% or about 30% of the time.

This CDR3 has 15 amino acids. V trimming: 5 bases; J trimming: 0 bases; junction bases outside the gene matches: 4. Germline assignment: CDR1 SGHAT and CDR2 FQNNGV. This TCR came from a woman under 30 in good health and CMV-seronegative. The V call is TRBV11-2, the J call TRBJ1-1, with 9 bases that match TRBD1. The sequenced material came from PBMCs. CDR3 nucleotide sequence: TGTGCCAGCAGCAGACAGGGGGGCATGAACACTGAAGCTTTCTTT. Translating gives CASSRQGGMNTEAFF. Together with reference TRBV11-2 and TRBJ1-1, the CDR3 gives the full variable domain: EAGVAQSPRYKIIEKRQSVAFWCNPISGHATLYWYQQILGQGPKLLIQFQNNGVVDDSQLPKDRFSAERLKGVDSTLKIQPAKLEDSAVYLCASSRQGGMNTEAFFGQGTRLTVV.